This TCR beta chain is drawn from a study of T cell responses to AZD1222 COVID-19 vaccine. Overall study results and limits: Clonal diversity may have been underestimated, and the donors were mostly white British, with more females than males. Nearly half of unique spike-specific TCRs reportedly avoided B.1.351 and B.1.1.7 mutated regions.

Comments on this clone: Antigen unknown.

V lost 4 bases to trimming and J lost 6 bases, with 17 bases between them. The CDR3 has 15 amino acids. From germline, CDR1 is SGHTA and CDR2 FQGTGA. The table came from immunoSEQ multiplex PCR; TCRdb's copy has only in-frame clones and leaves some out. The sample has over 100,000 clones; about 87% are singletons. This receptor was identified in an adult in good health. The chain joins TRBV7-3 to TRBJ2-3; TRBD2 might be the D (5 bases). Here the sequenced sample was peripheral blood, taken on day 0 of AZD1222 vaccination. CDR3 nucleotide sequence: TGTGCCAGCAGCTCCCGGAGCGGAAACGGGGATACGCAGTATTTT. This codes for CASSSRSGNGDTQYF.